A single sample is the source of the 19 T cell receptor beta chains below, sequenced in a study of cytotoxic CD8 clonotypes in ibrutinib-treated CLL. Profiling relied on immunoSEQ multiplex PCR, and the TCRdb table lists in-frame clones only, not all of them. The sample consists of some 150,000 clones, 75% to 85% of them appearing once. The material sequenced was PBMCs, taken after 12 months of ibrutinib treatment. These TCRs come from a human donor with chronic lymphocytic leukemia.

This clone appeared a few times. The genes are TRBV27 and TRBJ1-2; 7 nucleotides agree with TRBD1. Trimming at V came to 5 bases and at J to 3 bases, leaving 9 bases not matched to a gene. The CDR3 is 15 amino acids. CDR1 and CDR2 from the germline V gene are MNHEY and SMNVEV (reference sequence). The CDR3 loop reads CASSNHRGNDYGYTF. CDR3 in DNA: TGTGCCAGCAGTAACCACAGGGGAAATGACTATGGCTACACCTTC.

The J gene is TRBJ2-7, the V gene TRBV18; TRBD1 matches 10 bases. CDR1 is KGHSH and CDR2 is LQKENI in the germline V gene. V dropped 4 bases and J dropped 4; count of bases not matched to a gene: 10. The CDR3 totals 16 residues. CDR3 in DNA: TGTGCCAGCTCACTGGCTGGAGGACAGGGGGTTTACGAGCAGTACTTC. Encoded protein: CASSLAGGQGVYEQYF.

This chain connects TRBV2 to TRBJ2-7, with 11 bases identical to TRBD2. CDR1 is SNHLY, CDR2 FYNNEI, per germline. Trimming removed 8 bases from V and 4 bases from J; junction bases left unmatched: 7. CDR3 length: 14 residues. In DNA, the CDR3 is TGTGCCAGCGGAGGACTAGCGGGTGGTTACGAGCAGTACTTC. Translation: CASGGLAGGYEQYF.

V usage is TRBV28 and J usage is TRBJ2-6; D is possibly TRBD1 (5 bases). Trimming shortened V by 1 base and J by 2 bases, and 18 bases separated the two germline ends. The CDR3 contains 19 residues. The V gene's germline CDR1 is MDHEN and CDR2 SYDVKM. CDR3 residues: CASSLFPPGWVAGANVLTF. CDR3 nucleotides: TGTGCCAGCAGTTTATTCCCGCCAGGGTGGGTGGCTGGGGCCAACGTCCTGACTTTC.

The J gene is TRBJ2-4, the V gene TRBV30; 7 positions agree with TRBD2. CDR3 length: 14 residues. V was clipped by 2 bases and J by 3 bases; unmatched bases: 4. CDR1 and CDR2 from the germline V gene are GTSNPN and SVGIG (reference sequence). The CDR3 here is CAWSNWDYKNIQYF. CDR3 DNA sequence: TGTGCCTGGAGTAATTGGGACTACAAAAACATTCAGTACTTC.

The genes are TRBV30 and TRBJ2-7, with 10 positions matching TRBD2. Looked up from germline, CDR1 is GTSNPN and CDR2 is SVGIG (reference sequence). The CDR3 totals 13 residues. V gave up 5 bases and J gave up 7 bases; unmatched junction bases: 8. CDR3 bases: TGTGCCTGGGCAACTAGCGGGATAAGGGAGCAGTACTTC. Amino acids: CAWATSGIREQYF.

Points on this clone: This CDR3 is also generated by other DNA sequences in the sample. This chain uses TRBV28 with TRBJ1-3; D is possibly TRBD1 (5 bases). The germline CDR1 and CDR2 sequences are MDHEN and SYDVKM. Trimming took off 3 bases at V and 0 bases at J, with 6 bases between the two ends. The CDR3 has 14 residues. The CDR3 bases are TGTGCCAGCAGTTTGGGGGGCTCTGGAAACACCATATATTTT. Amino acid sequence: CASSLGGSGNTIYF.

The V gene is TRBV6-5, the J gene TRBJ2-4; 9 bases match TRBD1. CDR1 MNHEY and CDR2 SVGAGI come from the germline V gene. The ends lost 0 bases at V and 9 bases at J; junction bases unmatched: 6. The CDR3 sequence is 15 residues long. CDR3 sequence (DNA): TGTGCCAGCAGTTACTCCGGGACAGGGAGCAGCATTCAGTACTTC. Translating it yields CASSYSGTGSSIQYF.

The chain has TRBV4-1 and TRBJ2-3; no reliable D call. There are 14 residues in the CDR3. Germline CDR1 and CDR2: MGHRA and YSYEKL. The V end was cut by 0 bases, the J end by 4 bases, with 8 bases between. The CDR3 here is CASSQEVQADTQYF. The CDR3 DNA sequence: TGCGCCAGCAGCCAAGAGGTGCAGGCAGATACGCAGTATTTT.

This clone was counted only a few times. This rearrangement joins TRBV7-7 to TRBJ2-5, with 13 bases lining up with TRBD2. Germline loops: CDR1 SSHAT, CDR2 FNYEAQ (reference sequence). The CDR3 runs 16 residues. Trimming took 5 bases from V and 6 from J; bases not matched to a gene: 9. The CDR3 is CASSKGLAGDVKTQYF. The DNA for the CDR3 is TGTGCCAGCAGCAAAGGACTAGCGGGAGACGTAAAGACCCAGTACTTC.

This chain joins TRBV7-8 and TRBJ2-7; the D gene could be TRBD1 or TRBD2 (6 bases each). Per the germline V gene, CDR1 is SGHVS and CDR2 is FQNEAQ. V gave up 0 bases and J gave up 1 base, with 16 bases separating them. This CDR3 spans 17 amino acids. CDR3 nucleotides: TGTGCCAGCAGCTTAGCGGTGGGGGGCATTAAGTCCTACGAGCAGTACTTC. Translation: CASSLAVGGIKSYEQYF.

This clone was seen only once. This chain connects TRBV4-2 to TRBJ2-2; no reliable D call. The V gene's germline CDR1 is LGHNA and CDR2 YNFKEQ. The V end was cut by 0 bases, the J end by 0 bases, with 8 bases between. CDR3 length: 16 amino acids. CDR3 protein: CASSQEAAANTGELFF. As DNA, the CDR3 is TGTGCCAGCAGCCAAGAGGCAGCAGCGAACACCGGGGAGCTGTTTTTT.

The rearrangement uses TRBV13 and TRBJ2-7; 12 positions agree with TRBD2. The CDR3 length is 17 residues. V lost 4 bases, J lost 3 bases, and 10 bases stayed unmatched. Per the germline V gene, CDR1 is PRHDT and CDR2 is FYEKMQ (reference sequence). The CDR3 nucleotides read TGTGCCAGCAGCTCCACTAGCGGGAGGAGCCAAAGCTACGAGCAGTACTTC. This codes for CASSSTSGRSQSYEQYF. Complete variable domain (other parts from reference TRBV13 and TRBJ2-7): AAGVIQSPRHLIKEKRETATLKCYPIPRHDTVYWYQQGPGQDPQFLISFYEKMQSDKGSIPDRFSAQQFSDYHSELNMSSLELGDSALYFCASSSTSGRSQSYEQYFGPGTRLTVT.

The rearrangement joins TRBV7-6 to TRBJ2-2; TRBD2 matches at 9 bases. J was trimmed by 1 base and V by 1 base; bases with no gene match: 4. From germline, CDR1 is SGHVS and CDR2 FNYEAQ. The CDR3 loop spans 17 amino acids. CDR3 region: CASSLEQAGGNTGELFF. CDR3 DNA: TGTGCCAGCAGCTTAGAACAAGCGGGAGGGAACACCGGGGAGCTGTTTTTT.

This clone has only a few counts. The chain recombines TRBV30 with TRBJ1-2, with a tentative D call TRBD1 (6 bases). Trimming took off 1 base at V and 2 bases at J, with 8 bases between the two ends. Per germline, CDR1 GTSNPN and CDR2 SVGIG (reference sequence). CDR3 length: 13 amino acids. CDR3 amino acids: CAWSGGQNYGYTF. CDR3 coding DNA: TGTGCCTGGAGTGGTGGACAGAACTATGGCTACACCTTC.

V and J are TRBV6-4 and TRBJ1-1; D not certain. V lost 6 bases to trimming and J lost 1 base, with 12 bases between them. The CDR3 extends over 14 amino acids. CDR1 is MRHNA, CDR2 SNTAGT, per germline. The CDR3 sequence is CASRPGAANTEAFF. CDR3 DNA: TGTGCCAGCAGACCCGGTGCCGCGAACACTGAAGCTTTCTTT.

The gene calls are TRBV28 and TRBJ1-5; no clear D. Germline V lookup: CDR1 MDHEN, CDR2 SYDVKM. The CDR3 consists of 14 residues. Trimming removed 2 bases from V and 3 bases from J, with 8 bases in between. The CDR3 loop is CASSLISPNQPQHF. As DNA, the CDR3 is TGTGCCAGCAGTTTAATCAGTCCCAATCAGCCCCAGCATTTT.

This clone was observed once. V and J are TRBV30 and TRBJ2-5, with TRBD1 matching over 9 bases. The CDR3 sequence is 14 residues long. CDR1 and CDR2 (germline): GTSNPN, SVGIG (reference sequence). J lost 3 bases, V lost 2 bases, and 4 bases had no gene match. CDR3 residues: CAWSRQGVEETQYF. The CDR3 DNA reads TGTGCCTGGAGTCGACAGGGGGTCGAAGAGACCCAGTACTTC.

The rearrangement links TRBV14 to TRBJ1-2, with 8 bases fitting TRBD1. J lost 2 bases, V lost 4 bases, and 6 bases had no gene match. The CDR3 loop spans 15 amino acids. Germline lookup yields CDR1 SGHDN and CDR2 FVKESK. Here the CDR3 reads CASSPHRGLNYGYTF. CDR3 nucleotide sequence: TGTGCCAGCAGCCCACACAGGGGGTTGAACTATGGCTACACCTTC. The full variable domain, rest sourced from reference TRBV14 and TRBJ1-2, is EAGVTQFPSHSVIEKGQTVTLRCDPISGHDNLYWYRRVMGKEIKFLLHFVKESKQDESGMPNNRFLAERTGGTYSTLKVQPAELEDSGVYFCASSPHRGLNYGYTFGSGTRLTVV.